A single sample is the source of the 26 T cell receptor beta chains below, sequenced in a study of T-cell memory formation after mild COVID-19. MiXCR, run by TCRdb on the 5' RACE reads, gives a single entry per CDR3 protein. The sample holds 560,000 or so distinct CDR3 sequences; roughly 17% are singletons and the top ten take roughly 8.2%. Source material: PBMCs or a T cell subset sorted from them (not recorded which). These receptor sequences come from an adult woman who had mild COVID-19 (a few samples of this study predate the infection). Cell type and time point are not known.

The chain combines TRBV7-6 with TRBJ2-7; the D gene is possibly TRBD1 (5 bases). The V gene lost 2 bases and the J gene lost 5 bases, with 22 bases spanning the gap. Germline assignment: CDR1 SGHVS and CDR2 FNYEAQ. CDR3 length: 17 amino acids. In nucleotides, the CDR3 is TGTGCCAGCAGCTTACGGGCAGGGCGGCTTAATGGGAACGAGCAGTACTTC. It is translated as CASSLRAGRLNGNEQYF.

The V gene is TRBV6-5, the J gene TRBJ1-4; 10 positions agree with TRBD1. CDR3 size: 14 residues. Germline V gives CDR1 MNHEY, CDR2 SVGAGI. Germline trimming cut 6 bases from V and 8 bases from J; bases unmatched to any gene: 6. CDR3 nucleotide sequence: TGTGCCAGCAGGAGACAGGGGGCGCGAGAAAAACTGTTTTTT. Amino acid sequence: CASRRQGAREKLFF.

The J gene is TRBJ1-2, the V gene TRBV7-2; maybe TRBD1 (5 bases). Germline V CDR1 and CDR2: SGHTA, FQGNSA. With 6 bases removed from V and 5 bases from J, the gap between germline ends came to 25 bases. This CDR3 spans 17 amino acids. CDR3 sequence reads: CASSTGTSLLPPYGYTF. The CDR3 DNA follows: TGTGCCAGCAGTACCGGGACCTCCCTGCTCCCTCCTTATGGCTACACCTTC. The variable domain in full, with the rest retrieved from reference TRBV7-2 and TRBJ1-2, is GAGVSQSPSNKVTEKGKDVELRCDPISGHTALYWYRQSLGQGLEFLIYFQGNSAPDKSGLPSDRFSAERTGGSVSTLTIQRTQQEDSAVYLCASSTGTSLLPPYGYTFGSGTRLTVV.

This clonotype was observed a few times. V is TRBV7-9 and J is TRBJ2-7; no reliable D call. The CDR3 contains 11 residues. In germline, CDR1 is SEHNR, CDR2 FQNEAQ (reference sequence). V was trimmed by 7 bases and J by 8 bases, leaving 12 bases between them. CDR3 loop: CASTLRQQQYF. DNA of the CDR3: TGTGCCAGCACCCTCCGTCAGCAGCAGTACTTC.

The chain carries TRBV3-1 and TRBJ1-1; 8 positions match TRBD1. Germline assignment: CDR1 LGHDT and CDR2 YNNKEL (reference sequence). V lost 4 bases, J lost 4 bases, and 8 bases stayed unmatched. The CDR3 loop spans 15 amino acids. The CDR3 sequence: CASSPIQGAGTEAFF. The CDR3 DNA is TGTGCCAGCAGCCCGATCCAGGGGGCTGGCACTGAAGCTTTCTTT.

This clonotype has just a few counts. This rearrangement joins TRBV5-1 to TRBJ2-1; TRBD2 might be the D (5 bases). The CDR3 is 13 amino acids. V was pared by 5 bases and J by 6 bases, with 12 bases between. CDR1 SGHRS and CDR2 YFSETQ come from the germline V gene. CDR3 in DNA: TGCGCCAGCAGACCTGGCCGGGGCAATGAGCAGTTCTTC. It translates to CASRPGRGNEQFF.

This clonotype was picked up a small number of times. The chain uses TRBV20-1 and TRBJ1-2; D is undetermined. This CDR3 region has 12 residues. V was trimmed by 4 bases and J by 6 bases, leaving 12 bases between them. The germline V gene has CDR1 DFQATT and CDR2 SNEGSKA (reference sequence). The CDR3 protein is CSAKTGRNGYTF. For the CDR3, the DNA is TGCAGTGCTAAAACTGGCAGAAATGGCTACACCTTC.

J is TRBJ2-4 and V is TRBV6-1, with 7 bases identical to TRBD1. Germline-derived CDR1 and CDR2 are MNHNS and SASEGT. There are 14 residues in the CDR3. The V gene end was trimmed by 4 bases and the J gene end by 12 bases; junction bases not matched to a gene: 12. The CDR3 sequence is CASSADPGQINQYF. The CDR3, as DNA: TGTGCCAGCAGTGCGGATCCGGGACAGATCAATCAGTACTTC.

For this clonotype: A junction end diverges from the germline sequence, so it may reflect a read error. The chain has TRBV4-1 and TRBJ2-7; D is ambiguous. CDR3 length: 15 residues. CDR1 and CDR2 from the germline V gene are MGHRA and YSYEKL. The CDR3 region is CASSKESRRSYEQYF. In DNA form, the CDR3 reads TGCGCCAGCAGCAAAGAAAGTCGACGGTCCTACGAGCAGTACTTC.

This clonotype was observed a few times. In DNA, the CDR3 is TGTGCCAGCCGACATGGACAGGGAAATATCCAAGAGACCCAGTACTTC. It codes for CASRHGQGNIQETQYF. V is TRBV3-1 and J is TRBJ2-5; TRBD1 matches 8 bases. Germline loops: CDR1 LGHDT, CDR2 YNNKEL (reference sequence). With V trimmed by 8 bases and J by 1 base, 12 bases remained unmatched. The CDR3 loop spans 16 amino acids.

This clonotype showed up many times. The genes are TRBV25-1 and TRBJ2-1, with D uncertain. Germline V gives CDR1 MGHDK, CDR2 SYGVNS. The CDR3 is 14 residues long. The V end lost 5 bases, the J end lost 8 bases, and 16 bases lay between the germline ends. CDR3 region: CASSWLTVTDEQFF. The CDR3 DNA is TGTGCCAGCAGTTGGTTGACCGTTACCGATGAGCAGTTCTTC.

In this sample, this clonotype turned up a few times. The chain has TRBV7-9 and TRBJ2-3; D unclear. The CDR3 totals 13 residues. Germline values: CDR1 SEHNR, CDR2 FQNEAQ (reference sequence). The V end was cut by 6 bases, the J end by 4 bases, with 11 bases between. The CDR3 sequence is CASSSTEADTQYF. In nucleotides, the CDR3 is TGTGCCAGCAGTTCAACAGAGGCAGATACGCAGTATTTT.

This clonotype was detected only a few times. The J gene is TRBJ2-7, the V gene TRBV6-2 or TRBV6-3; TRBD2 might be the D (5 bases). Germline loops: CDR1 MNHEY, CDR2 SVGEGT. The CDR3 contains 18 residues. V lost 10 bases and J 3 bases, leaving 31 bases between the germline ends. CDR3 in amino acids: CAIAHALRTDSLGYEQYF. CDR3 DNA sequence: TGTGCCATTGCGCACGCCCTCCGGACGGACTCCCTGGGCTACGAGCAGTACTTC.

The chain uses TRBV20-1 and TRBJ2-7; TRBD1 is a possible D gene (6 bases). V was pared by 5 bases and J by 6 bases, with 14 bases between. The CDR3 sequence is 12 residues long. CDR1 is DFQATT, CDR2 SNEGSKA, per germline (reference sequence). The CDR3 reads CSAAQQGREQYF. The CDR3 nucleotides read TGCAGTGCTGCCCAACAGGGACGCGAGCAGTACTTC.

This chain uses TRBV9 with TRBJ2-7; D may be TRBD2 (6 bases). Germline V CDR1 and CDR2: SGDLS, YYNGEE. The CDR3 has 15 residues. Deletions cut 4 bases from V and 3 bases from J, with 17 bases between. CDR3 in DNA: TGTGCCAGCAGCACCGCCGGGACTGGCCTCTACGAGCAGTACTTC. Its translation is CASSTAGTGLYEQYF.

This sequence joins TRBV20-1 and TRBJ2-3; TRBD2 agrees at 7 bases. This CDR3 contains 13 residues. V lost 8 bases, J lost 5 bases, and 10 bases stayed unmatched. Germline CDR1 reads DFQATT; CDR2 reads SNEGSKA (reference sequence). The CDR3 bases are TGCAGTCCCTGGGGGGGAGATCTAGATACGCAGTATTTT. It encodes CSPWGGDLDTQYF.

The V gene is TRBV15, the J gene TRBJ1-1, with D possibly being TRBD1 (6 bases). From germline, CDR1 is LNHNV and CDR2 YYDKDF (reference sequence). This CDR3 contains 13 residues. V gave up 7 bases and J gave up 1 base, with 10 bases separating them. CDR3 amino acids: CATKGHPNTEAFF. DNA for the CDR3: TGTGCCACCAAGGGACACCCGAACACTGAAGCTTTCTTT. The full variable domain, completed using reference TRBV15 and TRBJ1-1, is DAMVIQNPRYQVTQFGKPVTLSCSQTLNHNVMYWYQQKSSQAPKLLFHYYDKDFNNEADTPDNFQSRRPNTSFCFLDIRSPGLGDTAMYLCATKGHPNTEAFFGQGTRLTVV.

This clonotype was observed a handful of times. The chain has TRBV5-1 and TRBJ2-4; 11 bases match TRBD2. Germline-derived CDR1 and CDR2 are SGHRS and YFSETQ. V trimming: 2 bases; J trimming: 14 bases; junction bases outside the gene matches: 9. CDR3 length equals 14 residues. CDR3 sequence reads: CASSLEGLADVKYF. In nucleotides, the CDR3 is TGCGCCAGCAGCTTAGAGGGACTAGCGGACGTAAAGTACTTC.

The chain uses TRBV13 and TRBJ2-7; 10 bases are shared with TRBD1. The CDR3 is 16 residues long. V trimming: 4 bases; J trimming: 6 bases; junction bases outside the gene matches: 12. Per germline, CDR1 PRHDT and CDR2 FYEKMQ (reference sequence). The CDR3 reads CASSSIRDRGGAEQYF. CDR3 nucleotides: TGTGCCAGCAGCTCAATCCGGGACAGGGGAGGGGCCGAGCAGTACTTC.

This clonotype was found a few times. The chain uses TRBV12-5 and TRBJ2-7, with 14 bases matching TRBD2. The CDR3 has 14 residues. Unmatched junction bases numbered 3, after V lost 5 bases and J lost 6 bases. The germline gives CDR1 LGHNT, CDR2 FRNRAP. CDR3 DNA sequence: TGTGCTAGTGGTAAGGGACTAGCGGGAGTCGAGCAGTACTTC. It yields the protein CASGKGLAGVEQYF.

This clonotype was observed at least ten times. CDR3 DNA sequence: TGTGCCAGCAGCCCAGTTGTGGTCCCTTGGGAGCAGTACTTC. It codes for CASSPVVVPWEQYF. The chain links TRBV7-9 to TRBJ2-7; D unresolved. The CDR3 covers 14 residues. V lost 5 bases to trimming and J lost 7 bases, with 18 bases between them. Germline CDR1 SEHNR, CDR2 FQNEAQ (reference sequence).

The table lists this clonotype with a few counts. The chain's CDR3 is CASRISGTPMNTEAFF. CDR3 sequence (DNA): TGTGCCAGCAGAATATCCGGGACACCTATGAACACTGAAGCTTTCTTT. The chain has TRBV7-9 and TRBJ1-1; maybe TRBD1 (6 bases). Trimming pared 6 bases from V and 0 bases from J, leaving 17 bases between. Germline V gene sequence: CDR1 SEHNR, CDR2 FQNEAQ (reference sequence). The CDR3 is made up of 16 amino acids.

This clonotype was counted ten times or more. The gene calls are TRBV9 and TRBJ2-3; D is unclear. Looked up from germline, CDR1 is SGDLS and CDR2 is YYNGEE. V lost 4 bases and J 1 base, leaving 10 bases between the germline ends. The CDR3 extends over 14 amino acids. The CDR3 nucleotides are TGTGCCAGCAGCCCGGGTGGTGGCACAGATACGCAGTATTTT. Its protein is CASSPGGGTDTQYF.

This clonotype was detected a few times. The CDR3 coding sequence is TGTGCCAGCAGTGGGGGGGCAGGTACTGAAGCTTTCTTT. This gives the protein CASSGGAGTEAFF. V and J are TRBV6-1 and TRBJ1-1; possible D gene TRBD1, 6 bases. The CDR3 has 13 residues. Trimming pared 4 bases from V and 5 bases from J, leaving 11 bases between. The germline CDR1 and CDR2 sequences are MNHNS and SASEGT.

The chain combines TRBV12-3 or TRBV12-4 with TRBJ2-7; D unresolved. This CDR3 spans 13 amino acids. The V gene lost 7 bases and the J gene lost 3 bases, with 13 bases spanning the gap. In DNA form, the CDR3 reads TGTGCCAGCACCACCCGACGTGGCTACGAGCAGTACTTC. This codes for CASTTRRGYEQYF.

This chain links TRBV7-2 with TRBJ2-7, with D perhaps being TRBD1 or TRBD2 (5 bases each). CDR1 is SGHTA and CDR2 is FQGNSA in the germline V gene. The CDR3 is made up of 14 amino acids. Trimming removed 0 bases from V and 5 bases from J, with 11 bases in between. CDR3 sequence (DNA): TGTGCCAGCAGCTTAGCTGGGGGTCTGGACGAGCAGTACTTC. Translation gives CASSLAGGLDEQYF.